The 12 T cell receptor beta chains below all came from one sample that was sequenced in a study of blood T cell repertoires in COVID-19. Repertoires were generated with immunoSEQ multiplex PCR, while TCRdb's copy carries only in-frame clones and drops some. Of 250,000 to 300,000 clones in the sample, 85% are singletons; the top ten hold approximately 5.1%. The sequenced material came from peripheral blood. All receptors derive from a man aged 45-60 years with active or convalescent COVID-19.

The CDR3 nucleotides read TGCAGCGGAGGGGGACTAGCATTTCTTGAGCAGTTCTTC. It yields the protein CSGGGLAFLEQFF. The chain is built from TRBV29-1 and TRBJ2-1; TRBD2 matches at 9 bases. Germline V gene data show CDR1 as SQVTM and CDR2 as ANQGSEA. Unmatched junction bases numbered 10, after V lost 7 bases and J lost 9 bases. CDR3 length equals 13 residues.

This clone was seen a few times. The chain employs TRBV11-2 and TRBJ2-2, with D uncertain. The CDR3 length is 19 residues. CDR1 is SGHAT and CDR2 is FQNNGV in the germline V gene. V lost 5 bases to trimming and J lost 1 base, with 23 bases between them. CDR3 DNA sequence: TGTGCCAGCAGCCCGATGTCGTTGGTCGGCGGAGAGAACACCGGGGAGCTGTTTTTT. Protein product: CASSPMSLVGGENTGELFF.

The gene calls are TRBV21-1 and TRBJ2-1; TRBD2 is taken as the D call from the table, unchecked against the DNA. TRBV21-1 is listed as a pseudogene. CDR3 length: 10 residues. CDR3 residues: CASSENEQFF. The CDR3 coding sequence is TGTGCCAGCTCGGAGAATGAGCAGTTCTTC.

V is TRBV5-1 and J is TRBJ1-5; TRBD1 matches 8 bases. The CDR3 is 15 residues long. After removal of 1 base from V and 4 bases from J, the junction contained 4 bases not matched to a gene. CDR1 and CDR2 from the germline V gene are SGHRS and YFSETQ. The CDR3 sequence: CASSLQGQGNQPQHF. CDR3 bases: TGCGCCAGCAGCTTGCAAGGACAGGGTAATCAGCCCCAGCATTTT.

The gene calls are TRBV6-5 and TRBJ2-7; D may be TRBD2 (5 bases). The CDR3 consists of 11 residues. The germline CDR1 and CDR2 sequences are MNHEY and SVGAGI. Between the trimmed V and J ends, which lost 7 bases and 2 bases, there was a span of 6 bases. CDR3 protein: CASMRAYEQYF. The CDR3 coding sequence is TGTGCCAGCATGAGGGCCTACGAGCAGTACTTC.

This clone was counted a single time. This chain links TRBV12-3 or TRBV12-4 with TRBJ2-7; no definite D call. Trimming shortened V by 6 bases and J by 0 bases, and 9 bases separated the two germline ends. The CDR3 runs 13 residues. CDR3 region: CASSTTNSYEQYF. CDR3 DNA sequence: TGTGCCAGCAGCACCACTAACTCCTACGAGCAGTACTTC.

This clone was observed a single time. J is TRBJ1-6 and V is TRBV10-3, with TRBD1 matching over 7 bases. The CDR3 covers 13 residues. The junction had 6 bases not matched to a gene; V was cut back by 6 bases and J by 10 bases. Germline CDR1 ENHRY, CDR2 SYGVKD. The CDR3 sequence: CAISYEGGSPLHF. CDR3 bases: TGTGCCATCAGCTACGAAGGGGGCTCACCCCTCCACTTT.

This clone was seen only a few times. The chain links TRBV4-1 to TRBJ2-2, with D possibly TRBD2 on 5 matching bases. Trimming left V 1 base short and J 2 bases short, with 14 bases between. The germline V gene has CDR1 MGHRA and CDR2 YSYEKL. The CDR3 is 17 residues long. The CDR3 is CASSQGLLGSNTGELFF. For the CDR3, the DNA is TGCGCCAGCAGCCAAGGTCTCCTGGGGAGTAACACCGGGGAGCTGTTTTTT.

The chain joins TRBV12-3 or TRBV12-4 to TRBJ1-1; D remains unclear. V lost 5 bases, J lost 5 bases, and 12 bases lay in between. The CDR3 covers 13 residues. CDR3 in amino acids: CASSLYPRTEAFF. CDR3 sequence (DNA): TGTGCCAGCAGTCTCTATCCGAGGACTGAAGCTTTCTTT.

The CDR3, as DNA: TGCGCCAGCAGCCAAGATTCGACAGGTAGTTCCTACGAGCAGTACTTC. Its translation: CASSQDSTGSSYEQYF. This chain connects TRBV4-1 to TRBJ2-7; weak D call: TRBD1 (6 bases). The CDR3 runs to 16 residues. The germline V and J ends were trimmed by 0 bases and 1 base, with 13 bases remaining between them. Germline values: CDR1 MGHRA, CDR2 YSYEKL.

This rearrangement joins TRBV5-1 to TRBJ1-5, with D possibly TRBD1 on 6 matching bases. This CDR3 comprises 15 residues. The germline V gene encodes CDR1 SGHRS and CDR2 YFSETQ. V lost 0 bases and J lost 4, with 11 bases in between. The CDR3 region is CASSLAAGENQPQHF. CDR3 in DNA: TGCGCCAGCAGCTTGGCGGCAGGGGAAAATCAGCCCCAGCATTTT.

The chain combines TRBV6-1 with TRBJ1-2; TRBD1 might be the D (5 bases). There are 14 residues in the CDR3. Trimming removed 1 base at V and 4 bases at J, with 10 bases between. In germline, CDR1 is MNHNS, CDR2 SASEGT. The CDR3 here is CASSEVGGSYGYTF. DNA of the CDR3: TGTGCCAGCAGTGAAGTGGGGGGGAGCTATGGCTACACCTTC.